This T cell receptor beta chain appears in the sequencing data of a study of blood T cell repertoires in COVID-19. On the study more broadly: COVID-19 samples collected from the United States, Italy and Spain covered acute and convalescent phases.

The assay was immunoSEQ multiplex PCR, and TCRdb's table has in-frame clones only and misses some. Here the sample spans about 82,000 clones, 85% being singletons. This CDR3 region has 13 residues. The germline V gene has CDR1 SGHTA and CDR2 FQGNSA. Between the trimmed V and J ends, which lost 7 bases and 4 bases, there was a span of 10 bases. Sequenced: peripheral blood. The rearrangement uses TRBV7-2 and TRBJ2-2; tentatively, D is TRBD2 (5 bases). The sequence was collected from a man older than 75 with active or convalescent COVID-19. The CDR3 here is CASTDYPTGELFF. CDR3 nucleotide sequence: TGTGCCAGCACCGACTATCCCACCGGGGAGCTGTTTTTT. Looking up the rest from reference TRBV7-2 and TRBJ2-2 gives the full variable domain: GAGVSQSPSNKVTEKGKDVELRCDPISGHTALYWYRQSLGQGLEFLIYFQGNSAPDKSGLPSDRFSAERTGGSVSTLTIQRTQQEDSAVYLCASTDYPTGELFFGEGSRLTVL.